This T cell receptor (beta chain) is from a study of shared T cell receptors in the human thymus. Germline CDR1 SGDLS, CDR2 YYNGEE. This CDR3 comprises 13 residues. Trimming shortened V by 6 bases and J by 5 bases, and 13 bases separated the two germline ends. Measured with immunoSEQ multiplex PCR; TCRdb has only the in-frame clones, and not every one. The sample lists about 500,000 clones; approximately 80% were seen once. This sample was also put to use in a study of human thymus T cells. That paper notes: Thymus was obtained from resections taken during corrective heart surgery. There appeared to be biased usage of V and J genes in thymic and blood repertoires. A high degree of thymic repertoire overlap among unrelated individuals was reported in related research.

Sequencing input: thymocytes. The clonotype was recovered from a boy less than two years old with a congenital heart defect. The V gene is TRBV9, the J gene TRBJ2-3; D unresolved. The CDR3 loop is CASTPEFQDTQYF. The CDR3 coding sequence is TGTGCCAGCACCCCCGAGTTCCAAGATACGCAGTATTTT.